The rows below give T cell receptor beta chains drawn from one sample of a study of T-cell reconstitution after alpha-beta-depleted transplantation in children. A single record per CDR3 protein comes from TCRdb applying MiXCR to the PCR reads. The repertoire has around 700,000 distinct CDR3 sequences, roughly 13% of them found once; the top ten carry roughly 0.84%. Specimen: PBMCs, collected before TCRalphabeta/CD19-depleted stem cell transplant. These receptors all stem from a girl aged 2 to 9 with congenital amegakaryocytic thrombocytopenia, due to receive a stem cell transplant. The CDR3 runs from the conserved cysteine through the conserved F or W. A D gene is named only where the DNA matches it firmly. Some rows have no size entry. The others give once, few or many, or a class for an expanded clone.

CDR3nt: TGTGCCACCAGCAGAGAGACTAGCGGGAATCGTGTTGAGCAGTTCTTC
CDR3aa: CATSRETSGNRVEQFF
j_gene: TRBJ2-1
abundance: .
v_gene: TRBV15
d_gene: TRBD2

CDR3nt: TGTGCCAGCAGTAATACAGGGAGGCCCCAGCATTTT
CDR3aa: CASSNTGRPQHF
j_gene: TRBJ1-5
abundance: few
v_gene: TRBV27
d_gene: .

CDR3nt: TGTGCCAGCAGCCGAAATCATGGCGAAAAACTGTTTTTT
CDR3aa: CASSRNHGEKLFF
j_gene: TRBJ1-4
abundance: .
v_gene: TRBV27
d_gene: .

CDR3nt: TGCGCCAGCAGTAGTGTGGCGAGCTCCTACAATGAGCAGTTCTTC
CDR3aa: CASSSVASSYNEQFF
j_gene: TRBJ2-1
abundance: few
v_gene: TRBV5-1
d_gene: .

CDR3nt: TGTGCCAGCAGCCAAGACGAGACAGGGGGCTACACTGAAGCTTTCTTT
CDR3aa: CASSQDETGGYTEAFF
j_gene: TRBJ1-1
abundance: few
v_gene: TRBV4-2
d_gene: TRBD1

CDR3nt: TGTGCCAGCAGTGAACGAGGGGGCTCCTACGAGCAGTACTTC
CDR3aa: CASSERGGSYEQYF
j_gene: TRBJ2-7
abundance: .
v_gene: TRBV6-1
d_gene: .

CDR3nt: TGTGCCAGCAGTTTAGATTTTTGGCAAATGAACACTGAAGCTTTCTTT
CDR3aa: CASSLDFWQMNTEAFF
j_gene: TRBJ1-1
abundance: .
v_gene: TRBV12-3/TRBV12-4
d_gene: .

CDR3nt: TGTGCCAGCTCACCGTTAGCGGGACGGGGCACAGATACGCAGTATTTT
CDR3aa: CASSPLAGRGTDTQYF
j_gene: TRBJ2-3
abundance: few
v_gene: TRBV18
d_gene: TRBD2

CDR3nt: TGCAGCGTGGTCAAGACAGGGTTGAACACTGAAGCTTTCTTT
CDR3aa: CSVVKTGLNTEAFF
j_gene: TRBJ1-1
abundance: few
v_gene: TRBV29-1
d_gene: TRBD1

CDR3nt: TGTGCCAGCAGTCAGGACAGGGCATCCTACGAGCAGTACTTC
CDR3aa: CASSQDRASYEQYF
j_gene: TRBJ2-7
abundance: many
v_gene: TRBV28
d_gene: TRBD1

CDR3nt: TGTGCCACCAGCCTACAATTTGGGGCCGGGGAGCTGTTTTTT
CDR3aa: CATSLQFGAGELFF
j_gene: TRBJ2-2
abundance: many
v_gene: TRBV15
d_gene: .

CDR3nt: TGTGCCAGCAGCTATGGACAGGGGGCGAACACCGGGGAGCTGTTTTTT
CDR3aa: CASSYGQGANTGELFF
j_gene: TRBJ2-2
abundance: many
v_gene: TRBV13
d_gene: TRBD1

CDR3nt: TGTGCCAGCAGCCCGGACAGAAACTATGGCTACACCTTC
CDR3aa: CASSPDRNYGYTF
j_gene: TRBJ1-2
abundance: many
v_gene: TRBV5-1
d_gene: .

CDR3nt: TGCAGTAACCTAGCGGGCTCCTACGAGCAGTACTTC
CDR3aa: CSNLAGSYEQYF
j_gene: TRBJ2-7
abundance: many
v_gene: TRBV20-1
d_gene: TRBD2

CDR3nt: TGCAGTGCTAGTCGGCCGGTTACAGATACGCAGTATTTT
CDR3aa: CSASRPVTDTQYF
j_gene: TRBJ2-3
abundance: .
v_gene: TRBV20-1
d_gene: .

CDR3nt: TGCGCCAGCAGCTGGGGACTAGCGGGAGCGCCAGATACGCAGTATTTT
CDR3aa: CASSWGLAGAPDTQYF
j_gene: TRBJ2-3
abundance: .
v_gene: TRBV5-1
d_gene: TRBD2

CDR3nt: TGTGCCAGCAGTCTAAGGACTAGCGGATACCCCACAGATACGCAGTATTTT
CDR3aa: CASSLRTSGYPTDTQYF
j_gene: TRBJ2-3
abundance: few
v_gene: TRBV27
d_gene: TRBD2

CDR3nt: TGTGCCAGCAGCTCCTGGGATGATAGCGGGAGTCTCTTC
CDR3aa: CASSSWDDSGSLF
j_gene: TRBJ2-1
abundance: many
v_gene: TRBV7-9
d_gene: TRBD2

CDR3nt: TGCGCCAGCAGCTTGGCTCCTAGTCCCATAACCGGGGAGCTGTTTTTT
CDR3aa: CASSLAPSPITGELFF
j_gene: TRBJ2-2
abundance: many
v_gene: TRBV5-1
d_gene: .

CDR3nt: TGTGCCAGCAGTGGCGGGAGCCTCGGCTACAATGAGCAGTTCTTC
CDR3aa: CASSGGSLGYNEQFF
j_gene: TRBJ2-1
abundance: many
v_gene: TRBV27
d_gene: TRBD2

CDR3nt: TGCAGTGCTAGAGATGGGGGCACTTTTAGGTACACCTTC
CDR3aa: CSARDGGTFRYTF
j_gene: TRBJ1-2
abundance: many
v_gene: TRBV20-1
d_gene: .

CDR3nt: TGTGCCAGCAGCCACGCAAACCTGGACGAGCAGTACTTC
CDR3aa: CASSHANLDEQYF
j_gene: TRBJ2-7
abundance: .
v_gene: TRBV4-2
d_gene: .

CDR3nt: TGTGCCAGCAGCGCCACGACGTCAGGGAACGAGCAGTACTTC
CDR3aa: CASSATTSGNEQYF
j_gene: TRBJ2-7
abundance: .
v_gene: TRBV11-3
d_gene: .

CDR3nt: TGTGCCAGCAGACCACCGGAGGTCCCCTACAATGAGCAGTTCTTC
CDR3aa: CASRPPEVPYNEQFF
j_gene: TRBJ2-1
abundance: .
v_gene: TRBV12-3/TRBV12-4
d_gene: .

CDR3nt: TGTGCCATCACCGATTCCAACAGGGATCCGGGCTACACCTTC
CDR3aa: CAITDSNRDPGYTF
j_gene: TRBJ1-2
abundance: many
v_gene: TRBV10-3
d_gene: .

CDR3nt: TGCAGTGCTAGAGATCTCGGCGGGATTAAATATGGCTACACCTTC
CDR3aa: CSARDLGGIKYGYTF
j_gene: TRBJ1-2
abundance: many
v_gene: TRBV20-1
d_gene: .

CDR3nt: TGCGCCAGCAGCGTGCCTAGCAGGCGCACAGATACGCAGTATTTT
CDR3aa: CASSVPSRRTDTQYF
j_gene: TRBJ2-3
abundance: many
v_gene: TRBV5-1
d_gene: .